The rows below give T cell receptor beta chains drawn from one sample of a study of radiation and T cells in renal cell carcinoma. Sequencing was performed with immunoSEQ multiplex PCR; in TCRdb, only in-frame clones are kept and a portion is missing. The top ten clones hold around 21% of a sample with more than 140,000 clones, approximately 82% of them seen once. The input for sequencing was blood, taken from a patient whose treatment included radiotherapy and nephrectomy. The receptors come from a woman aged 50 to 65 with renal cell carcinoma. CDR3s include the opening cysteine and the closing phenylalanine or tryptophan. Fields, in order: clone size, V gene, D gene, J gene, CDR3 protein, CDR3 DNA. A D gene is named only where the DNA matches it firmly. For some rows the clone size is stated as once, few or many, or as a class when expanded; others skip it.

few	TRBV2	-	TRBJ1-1	CASDPTVNTEAFF	TGTGCCAGCGACCCGACTGTGAACACTGAAGCTTTCTTT
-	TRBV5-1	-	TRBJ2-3	CASSPSTDTQYF	TGCGCCAGCAGCCCTAGCACAGATACGCAGTATTTT
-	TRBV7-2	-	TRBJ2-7	CASSLSQGPYEQYF	TGTGCCAGCAGCTTATCCCAGGGACCCTACGAGCAGTACTTC
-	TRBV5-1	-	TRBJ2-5	CASRSVTSGETQYF	TGCGCCAGCAGATCGGTCACGAGCGGGGAGACCCAGTACTTC
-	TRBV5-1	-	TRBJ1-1	CASSRGRDVAVTEAFF	TGCGCCAGCAGCCGTGGTCGGGACGTAGCTGTTACTGAAGCTTTCTTT
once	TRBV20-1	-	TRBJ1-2	CSAAVRGSYTF	TGCAGTGCCGCAGTGCGGGGTAGCTACACCTTC
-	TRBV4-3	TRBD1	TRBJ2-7	CASSQDGAGGSYEQYF	TGCGCCAGCAGCCAAGATGGGGCAGGGGGCTCCTACGAGCAGTACTTC
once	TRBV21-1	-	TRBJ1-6	CASRGGGRGNSPLHF	TGTGCCAGCAGGGGGGGAGGGCGCGGTAATTCACCCCTCCACTTT
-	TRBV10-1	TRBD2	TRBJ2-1	CASSETSGGQQFF	TGCGCCAGCAGTGAGACTAGCGGGGGGCAGCAGTTCTTC
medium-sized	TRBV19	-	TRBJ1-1	CASKRGNTEAFF	TGTGCCAGCAAGAGGGGCAACACTGAAGCTTTCTTT
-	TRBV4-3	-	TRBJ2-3	CASSQDRATDTQYF	TGCGCCAGCAGCCAAGACAGGGCAACAGATACGCAGTATTTT
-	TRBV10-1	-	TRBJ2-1	CASSVHNEQFF	TGCGCCAGCAGTGTCCACAATGAGCAGTTCTTC
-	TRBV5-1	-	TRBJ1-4	CASSQDSTNEKLFF	TGCGCCAGCAGCCAGGACAGCACTAATGAAAAACTGTTTTTT
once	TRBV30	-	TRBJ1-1	CAWSVGPGSQGNTEAFF	TGTGCCTGGAGTGTAGGTCCTGGGAGCCAAGGGAACACTGAAGCTTTCTTT
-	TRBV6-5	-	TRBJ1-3	CASTSGIPGNTIYF	TGTGCCAGCACTTCCGGGATTCCTGGAAACACCATATATTTT
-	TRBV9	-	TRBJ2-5	CASSVVEGIVGETQYF	TGTGCCAGCAGCGTAGTAGAAGGGATCGTCGGGGAGACCCAGTACTTC
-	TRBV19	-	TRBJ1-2	CASSTALVQTRVYGYTF	TGTGCCAGTAGTACAGCGCTTGTCCAAACCAGGGTCTATGGCTACACCTTC
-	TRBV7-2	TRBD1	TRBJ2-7	CASSSRGQGRYEQYF	TGTGCCAGCAGCTCGCGGGGACAGGGGAGGTACGAGCAGTACTTC
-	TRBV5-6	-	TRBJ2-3	CASSLKGTDTQYF	TGTGCCAGCAGCTTAAAGGGGACAGATACGCAGTATTTT
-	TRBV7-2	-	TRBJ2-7	CASSLGTISYEQYF	TGTGCCAGCAGCTTAGGGACAATTTCCTACGAGCAGTACTTC
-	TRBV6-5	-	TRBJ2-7	CASSSTGLQLYEQYF	TGTGCCAGCAGCTCGACAGGCCTGCAACTCTACGAGCAGTACTTC
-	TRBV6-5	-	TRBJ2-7	CASRQHGEQYF	TGTGCCAGCAGACAGCACGGCGAGCAGTACTTC
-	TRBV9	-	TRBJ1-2	CASSSGYGYTF	TGTGCCAGCAGTAGCGGCTATGGCTACACCTTC
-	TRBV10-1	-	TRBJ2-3	CASSEPYSTDTQYF	TGCGCCAGCAGTGAGCCTTACAGCACAGATACGCAGTATTTT